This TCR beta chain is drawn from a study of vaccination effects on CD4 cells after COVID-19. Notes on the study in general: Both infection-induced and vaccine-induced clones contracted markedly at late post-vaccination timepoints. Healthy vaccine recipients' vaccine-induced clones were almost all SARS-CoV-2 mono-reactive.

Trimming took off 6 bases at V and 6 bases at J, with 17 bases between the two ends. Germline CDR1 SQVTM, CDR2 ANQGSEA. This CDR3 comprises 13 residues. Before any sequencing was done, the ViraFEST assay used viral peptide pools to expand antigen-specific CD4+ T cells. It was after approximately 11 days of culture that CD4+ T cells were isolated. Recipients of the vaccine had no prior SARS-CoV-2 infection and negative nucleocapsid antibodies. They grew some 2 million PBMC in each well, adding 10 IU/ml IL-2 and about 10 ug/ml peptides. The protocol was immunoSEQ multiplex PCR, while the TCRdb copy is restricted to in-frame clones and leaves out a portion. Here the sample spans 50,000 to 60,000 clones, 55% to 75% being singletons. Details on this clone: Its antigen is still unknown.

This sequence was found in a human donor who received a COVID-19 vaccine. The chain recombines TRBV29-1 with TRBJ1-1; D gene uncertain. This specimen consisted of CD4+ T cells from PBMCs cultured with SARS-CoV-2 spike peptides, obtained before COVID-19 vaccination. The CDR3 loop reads CSVPRTGEAEAFF. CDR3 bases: TGCAGCGTGCCCCGAACCGGGGAGGCTGAAGCTTTCTTT.